The TCR beta chain described here comes from a study of identical twins. The CDR3 totals 15 residues. V shed 3 bases and J 5 bases; nucleotides not matched to a gene: 9. Germline assignment: CDR1 SQVTM and CDR2 ANQGSEA. Regarding the study as a whole: Conclusions were based on cross-sectional statistical analysis, without following the same donors. Memory repertoires lacked the insertion deficit that abundant cord blood beta clonotypes showed. Zero-insertion analyses were open to partial confounding by invariant MAIT and iNKT cells.

This clonotype was picked up many times. What it recognizes is unknown. TCRdb recomputed calls from the 5' RACE reads with MiXCR, one row per CDR3 protein. The sample carries 400,000 to 500,000 distinct CDR3 sequences, approximately 18% recorded once. Sequenced input: naive T cells sorted from blood. This TCR derives from a man aged 45-60 years in good health. The chain links TRBV29-1 to TRBJ2-1, with 8 positions matching TRBD1. CDR3 DNA sequence: TGCAGCGTTGACTTTATGACAGGGGCGAACAATGAGCAGTTCTTC. It codes for CSVDFMTGANNEQFF.